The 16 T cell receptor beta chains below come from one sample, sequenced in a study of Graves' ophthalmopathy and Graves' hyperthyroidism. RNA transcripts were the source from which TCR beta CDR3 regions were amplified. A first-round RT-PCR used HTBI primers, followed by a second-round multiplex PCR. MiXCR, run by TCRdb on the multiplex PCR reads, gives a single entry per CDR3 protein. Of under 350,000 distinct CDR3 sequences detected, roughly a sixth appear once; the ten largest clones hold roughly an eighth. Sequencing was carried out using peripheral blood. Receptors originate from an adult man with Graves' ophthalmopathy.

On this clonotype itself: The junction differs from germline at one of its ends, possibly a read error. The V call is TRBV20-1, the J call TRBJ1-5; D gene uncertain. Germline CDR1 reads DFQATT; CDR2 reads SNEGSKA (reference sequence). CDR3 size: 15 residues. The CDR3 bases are TGCAGTGCTAGCCCGCCGAAAGGTTCCAATCAGCCCCAGCCTTTT. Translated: CSASPPKGSNQPQPF.

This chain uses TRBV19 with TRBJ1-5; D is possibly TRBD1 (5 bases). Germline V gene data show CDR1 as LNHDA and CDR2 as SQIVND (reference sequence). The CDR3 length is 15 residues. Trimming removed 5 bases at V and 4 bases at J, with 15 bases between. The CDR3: CASSRSGGWNQPQHF. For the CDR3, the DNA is TGTGCCAGTAGTCGGTCCGGGGGTTGGAATCAGCCCCAGCATTTT.

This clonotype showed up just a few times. Here the CDR3 DNA reads TGTGCCAGCAGTTACGACGGTTCCTACTATGGCTACACCTTC. It is translated as CASSYDGSYYGYTF. J is TRBJ1-2 and V is TRBV6-2 or TRBV6-3, with D unclear. The V end lost 2 bases, the J end lost 3 bases, and 10 bases lay between the germline ends. Germline V lookup: CDR1 MNHEY, CDR2 SVGEGT. The CDR3 spans 14 residues.

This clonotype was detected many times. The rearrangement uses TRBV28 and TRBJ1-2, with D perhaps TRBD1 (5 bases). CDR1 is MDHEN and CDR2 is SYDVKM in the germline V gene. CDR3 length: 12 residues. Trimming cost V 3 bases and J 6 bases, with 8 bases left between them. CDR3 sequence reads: CASSFGTDGYTF. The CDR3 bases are TGTGCCAGCAGTTTTGGGACGGATGGCTACACCTTC.

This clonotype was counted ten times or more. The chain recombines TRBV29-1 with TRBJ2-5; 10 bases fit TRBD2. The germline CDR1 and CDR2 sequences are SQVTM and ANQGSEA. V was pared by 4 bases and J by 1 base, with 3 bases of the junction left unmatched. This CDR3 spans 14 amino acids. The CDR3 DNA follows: TGCAGCGTTGGGACTAGCGGAGTCCAAGAGACCCAGTACTTC. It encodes CSVGTSGVQETQYF. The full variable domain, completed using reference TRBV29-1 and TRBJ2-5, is SAVISQKPSRDICQRGTSLTIQCQVDSQVTMMFWYRQQPGQSLTLIATANQGSEATYESGFVIDKFPISRPNLTFSTLTVSNMSPEDSSIYLCSVGTSGVQETQYFGPGTRLLVL.

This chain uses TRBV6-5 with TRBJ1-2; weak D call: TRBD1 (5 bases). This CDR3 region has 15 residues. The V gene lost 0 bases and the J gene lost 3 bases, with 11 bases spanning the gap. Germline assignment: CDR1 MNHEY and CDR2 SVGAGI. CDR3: CASSYSGHFDYGYTF. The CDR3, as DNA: TGTGCCAGCAGTTACTCAGGACATTTTGACTATGGCTACACCTTC.

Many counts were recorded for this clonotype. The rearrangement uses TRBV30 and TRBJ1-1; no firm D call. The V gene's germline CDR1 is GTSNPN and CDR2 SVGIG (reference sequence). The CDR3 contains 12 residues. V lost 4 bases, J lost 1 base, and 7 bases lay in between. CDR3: CAWKRRNTEAFF. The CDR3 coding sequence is TGTGCCTGGAAACGGAGGAACACTGAAGCTTTCTTT.

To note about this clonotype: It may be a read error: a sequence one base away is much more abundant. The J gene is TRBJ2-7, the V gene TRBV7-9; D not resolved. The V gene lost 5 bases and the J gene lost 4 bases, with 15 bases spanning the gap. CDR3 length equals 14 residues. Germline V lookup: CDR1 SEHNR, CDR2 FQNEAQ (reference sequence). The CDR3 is CASSPLYWQYEQYF. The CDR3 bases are TGTGCCAGCAGCCCCCTTTACTGGCAGTACGAGCAGTACTTC.

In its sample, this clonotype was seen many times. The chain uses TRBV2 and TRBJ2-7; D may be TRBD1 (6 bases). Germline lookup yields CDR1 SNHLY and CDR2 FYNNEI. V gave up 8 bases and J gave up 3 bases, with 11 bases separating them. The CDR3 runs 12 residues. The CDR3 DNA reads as TGTGCCAGCGCCAGAGGGGGCTACGAGCAGTACTTC. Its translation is CASARGGYEQYF.

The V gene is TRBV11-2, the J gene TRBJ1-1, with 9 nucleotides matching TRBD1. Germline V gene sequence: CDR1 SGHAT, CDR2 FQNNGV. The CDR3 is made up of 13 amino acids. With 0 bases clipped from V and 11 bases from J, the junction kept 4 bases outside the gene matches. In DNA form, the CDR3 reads TGTGCCAGCAGCTTAGATCGGGGGACAGGGGCTTTCTTT. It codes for CASSLDRGTGAFF.

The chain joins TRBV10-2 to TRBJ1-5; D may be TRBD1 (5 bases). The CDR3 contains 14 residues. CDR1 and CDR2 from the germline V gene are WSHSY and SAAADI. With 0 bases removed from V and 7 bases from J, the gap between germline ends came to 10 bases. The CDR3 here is CASSESGGVQPQHF. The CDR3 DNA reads TGCGCCAGCAGTGAGTCGGGGGGGGTCCAGCCCCAGCATTTT.

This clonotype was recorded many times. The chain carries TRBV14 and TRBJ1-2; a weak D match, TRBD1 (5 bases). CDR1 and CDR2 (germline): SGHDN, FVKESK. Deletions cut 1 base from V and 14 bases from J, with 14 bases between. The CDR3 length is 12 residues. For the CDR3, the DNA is TGTGCCAGCAGCCAAGTTTTCCAGGGTGAAACCTTC. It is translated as CASSQVFQGETF.

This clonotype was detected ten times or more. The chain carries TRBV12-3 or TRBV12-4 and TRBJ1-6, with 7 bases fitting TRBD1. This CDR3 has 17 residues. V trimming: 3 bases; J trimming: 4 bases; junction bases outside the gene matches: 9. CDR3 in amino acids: CASSLGQTASYNSPLHF. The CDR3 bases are TGTGCCAGCAGTTTGGGACAGACCGCATCGTATAATTCACCCCTCCACTTT.

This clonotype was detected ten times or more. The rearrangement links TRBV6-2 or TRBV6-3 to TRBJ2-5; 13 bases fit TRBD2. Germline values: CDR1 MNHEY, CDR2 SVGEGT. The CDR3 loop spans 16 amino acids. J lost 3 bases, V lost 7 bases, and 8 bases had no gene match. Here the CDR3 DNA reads TGTGCCAGCATTGACTCTACTAGCGGGGGGGAAGAGACCCAGTACTTC. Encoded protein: CASIDSTSGGEETQYF.

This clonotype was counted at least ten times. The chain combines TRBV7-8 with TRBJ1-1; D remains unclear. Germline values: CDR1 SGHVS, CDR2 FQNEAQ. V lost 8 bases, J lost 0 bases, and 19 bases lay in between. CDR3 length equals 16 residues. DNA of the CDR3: TGTGCCAGCGCCTTCCCGGCTGGTCAGCTGAACACTGAAGCTTTCTTT. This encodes CASAFPAGQLNTEAFF.

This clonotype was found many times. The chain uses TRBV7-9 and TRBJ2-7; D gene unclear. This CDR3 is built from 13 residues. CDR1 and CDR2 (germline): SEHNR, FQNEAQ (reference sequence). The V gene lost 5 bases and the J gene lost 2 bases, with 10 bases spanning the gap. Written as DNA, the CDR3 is TGTGCCAGCAGCCGACGAACCCCCTACGAGCAGTACTTC. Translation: CASSRRTPYEQYF.